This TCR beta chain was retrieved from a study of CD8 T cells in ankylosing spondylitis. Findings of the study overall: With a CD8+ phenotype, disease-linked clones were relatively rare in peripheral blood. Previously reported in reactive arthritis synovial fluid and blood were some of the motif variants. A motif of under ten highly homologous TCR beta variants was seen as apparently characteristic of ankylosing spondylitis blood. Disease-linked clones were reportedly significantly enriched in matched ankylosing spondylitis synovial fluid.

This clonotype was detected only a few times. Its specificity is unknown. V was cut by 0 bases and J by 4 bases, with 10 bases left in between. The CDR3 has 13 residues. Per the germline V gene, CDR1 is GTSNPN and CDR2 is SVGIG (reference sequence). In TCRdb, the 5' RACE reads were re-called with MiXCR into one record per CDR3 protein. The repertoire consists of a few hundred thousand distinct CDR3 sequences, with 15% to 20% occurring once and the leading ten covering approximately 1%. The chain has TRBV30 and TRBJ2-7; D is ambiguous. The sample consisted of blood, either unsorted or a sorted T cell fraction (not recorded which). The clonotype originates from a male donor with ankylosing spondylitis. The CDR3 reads CAWSVGPVYEQYF. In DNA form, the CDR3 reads TGTGCCTGGAGTGTAGGCCCCGTGTACGAGCAGTACTTC.